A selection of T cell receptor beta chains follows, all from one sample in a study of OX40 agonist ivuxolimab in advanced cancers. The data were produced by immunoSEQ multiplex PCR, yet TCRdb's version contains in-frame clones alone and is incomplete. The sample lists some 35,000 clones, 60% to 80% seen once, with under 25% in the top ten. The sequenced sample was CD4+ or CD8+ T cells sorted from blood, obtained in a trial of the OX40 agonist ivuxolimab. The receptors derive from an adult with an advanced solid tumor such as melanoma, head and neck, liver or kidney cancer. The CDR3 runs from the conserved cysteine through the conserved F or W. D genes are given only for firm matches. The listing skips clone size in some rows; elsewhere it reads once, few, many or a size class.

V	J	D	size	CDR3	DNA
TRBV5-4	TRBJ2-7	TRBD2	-	CASSPASGRTYEQYF	TGCGCCAGCAGCCCCGCTAGCGGGAGGACCTACGAGCAGTACTTC
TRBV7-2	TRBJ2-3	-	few	CASSLVGISSTDTQYF	TGTGCCAGCAGCTTAGTAGGAATCTCTAGCACAGATACGCAGTATTTT
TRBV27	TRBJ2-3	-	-	CASSLYSLPQVSTDTQYF	TGTGCCAGCAGTTTATACTCCCTGCCTCAAGTTAGCACAGATACGCAGTATTTT
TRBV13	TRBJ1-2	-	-	CASSLRDRENYGYTF	TGTGCCAGCAGCCTCAGAGACAGAGAGAACTATGGCTACACCTTC
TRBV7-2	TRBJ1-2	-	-	CASSLDGGSYGYTF	TGTGCCAGCAGCTTAGATGGGGGCAGCTATGGCTACACCTTC
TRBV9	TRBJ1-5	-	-	CASSAKGGENQPQHF	TGTGCCAGCAGCGCAAAGGGGGGAGAGAATCAGCCCCAGCATTTT
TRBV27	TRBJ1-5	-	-	CASSLRGTPARAQPQHF	TGTGCCAGCAGTTTAAGGGGGACTCCAGCAAGGGCTCAGCCCCAGCATTTT
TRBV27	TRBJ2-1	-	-	CASSYLKTGSPSIYNEQFF	TGTGCCAGCAGCTACCTTAAGACAGGTTCCCCTTCCATCTACAATGAGCAGTTCTTC
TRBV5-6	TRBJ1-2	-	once	CASSLGHANYGYTF	TGTGCCAGCAGCTTGGGACACGCTAACTATGGCTACACCTTC
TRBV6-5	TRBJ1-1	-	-	CASSYRVWTEAFF	TGTGCCAGCAGTTACCGGGTCTGGACTGAAGCTTTCTTT
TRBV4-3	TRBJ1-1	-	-	CASSQEVLNTEAFF	TGCGCCAGCAGCCAGGAAGTATTGAACACTGAAGCTTTCTTT
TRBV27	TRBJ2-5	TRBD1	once	CASSSLLLGQEETQYF	TGTGCCAGCAGTTCCCTCCTCTTGGGACAGGAAGAGACCCAGTACTTC
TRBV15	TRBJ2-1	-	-	CATSSLTRDEQFF	TGTGCCACCAGCAGTCTAACGAGGGATGAGCAGTTCTTC
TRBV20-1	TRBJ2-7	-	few	CSARAPGEQYF	TGCAGTGCTAGGGCGCCGGGCGAGCAGTACTTC
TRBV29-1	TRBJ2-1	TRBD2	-	CSVESSGGYNGQFF	TGCAGCGTTGAAAGTAGCGGGGGGTACAATGGGCAGTTCTTC
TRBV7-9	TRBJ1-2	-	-	CASTGDTSISYGYTF	TGTGCCAGCACCGGCGACACCTCTATTAGCTATGGCTACACCTTC
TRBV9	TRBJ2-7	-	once	CASSVVAGTEQYF	TGTGCCAGCAGCGTAGTGGCAGGGACCGAGCAGTACTTC
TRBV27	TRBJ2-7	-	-	CASSLGQTYEQYF	TGTGCCAGCAGTTTAGGACAAACCTACGAGCAGTACTTC
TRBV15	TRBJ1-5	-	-	CATSRDHSYSNQPQHF	TGTGCCACCAGCAGAGATCACAGTTATAGCAATCAGCCCCAGCATTTT
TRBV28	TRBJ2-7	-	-	CASRVSYEQYF	TGTGCCAGCAGGGTTTCCTACGAGCAGTACTTC
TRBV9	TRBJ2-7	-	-	CASSVEVVGPEQYF	TGTGCCAGCAGCGTAGAGGTAGTTGGACCCGAGCAGTACTTC
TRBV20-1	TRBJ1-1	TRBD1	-	CSAPLGQNAFF	TGCAGTGCTCCACTGGGACAGAACGCTTTCTTT
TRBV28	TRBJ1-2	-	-	CASNRDYGYTF	TGTGCCAGCAACAGGGACTATGGCTACACCTTC
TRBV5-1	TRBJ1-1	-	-	CASSSIQGTSTEAFF	TGCGCCAGCAGCTCTATCCAGGGGACGAGCACTGAAGCTTTCTTT
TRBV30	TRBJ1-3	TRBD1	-	CAWWTGTGNTIYF	TGTGCCTGGTGGACAGGCACTGGAAACACCATATATTTT